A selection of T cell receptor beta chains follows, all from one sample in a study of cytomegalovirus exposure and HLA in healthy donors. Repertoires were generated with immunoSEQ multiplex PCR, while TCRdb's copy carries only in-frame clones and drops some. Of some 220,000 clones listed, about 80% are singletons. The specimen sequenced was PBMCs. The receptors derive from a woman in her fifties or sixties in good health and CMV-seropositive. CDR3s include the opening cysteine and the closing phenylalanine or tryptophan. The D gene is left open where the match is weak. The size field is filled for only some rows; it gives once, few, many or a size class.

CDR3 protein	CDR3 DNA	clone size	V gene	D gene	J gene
CASSLDRTSGRDEQYF	TGCGCCAGCAGCTTGGACCGGACTAGCGGAAGGGACGAGCAGTACTTC	-	TRBV5-1	TRBD2	TRBJ2-7
CASSPSGGQADTQYF	TGTGCCAGCAGCCCTAGCGGGGGACAAGCAGATACGCAGTATTTT	-	TRBV5-4	TRBD2	TRBJ2-3
CASSEAGGWDEQYF	TGTGCCAGCAGTGAGGCGGGAGGATGGGACGAGCAGTACTTC	-	TRBV2	TRBD2	TRBJ2-7
CASSPTNTGELFF	TGTGCCAGCAGTCCAACGAACACCGGGGAGCTGTTTTTT	-	TRBV28	-	TRBJ2-2
CASSGTGDTGELFF	TGTGCCAGCAGTGGGACAGGGGACACCGGGGAGCTGTTTTTT	-	TRBV2	TRBD1	TRBJ2-2
CASSEPRATNEKLFF	TGTGCCAGCAGTGAACCCAGGGCAACTAATGAAAAACTGTTTTTT	-	TRBV6-1	-	TRBJ1-4
CASGTGTGSYQQYF	TGCGCCAGCGGTACCGGGACAGGGTCTTACCAGCAGTACTTC	-	TRBV5-1	TRBD1	TRBJ2-7
CASSRTSGSYYEQYF	TGCGCCAGCAGCCGGACTAGCGGGTCCTACTACGAGCAGTACTTC	few	TRBV5-1	TRBD2	TRBJ2-7
CASSALSESETQYF	TGTGCCAGCTCCGCCCTAAGTGAGTCGGAGACCCAGTACTTC	-	TRBV18	-	TRBJ2-5
CASSLQGWSYEQYF	TGTGCCAGCAGCCTACAGGGTTGGTCCTACGAGCAGTACTTC	once	TRBV28	-	TRBJ2-7
CASSPQGVNQPQHF	TGTGCCAGCTCACCGCAGGGGGTCAATCAGCCCCAGCATTTT	few	TRBV18	TRBD1	TRBJ1-5
CASSPGTGPEQYF	TGCGCCAGCAGTCCCGGGACAGGGCCCGAGCAGTACTTC	-	TRBV5-1	TRBD1	TRBJ2-7
CASSLEASNGPGELFF	TGCGCCAGCAGCCTGGAGGCTAGCAATGGGCCCGGGGAGCTGTTTTTT	-	TRBV5-1	-	TRBJ2-2
CASSLFGHLQETQYF	TGCGCCAGCAGCTTGTTCGGACACCTCCAAGAGACCCAGTACTTC	once	TRBV5-1	-	TRBJ2-5
CASSDGTSHYNEQFF	TGTGCCAGCAGCGACGGGACTAGCCACTACAATGAGCAGTTCTTC	-	TRBV9	TRBD2	TRBJ2-1
CASSLVNGRSPLHF	TGTGCCAGCAGTTTAGTCAATGGGCGATCACCCCTCCACTTT	-	TRBV27	-	TRBJ1-6